These T cell receptor beta chains were read from a single sample in a study of blood T cell repertoires in COVID-19. Some clones are missing from TCRdb's copy, which holds only in-frame ones; the method was immunoSEQ multiplex PCR. The repertoire consists of over 200,000 clones, with 83% occurring once and the leading ten covering about 1.3%. The sequenced sample was peripheral blood. These receptor sequences come from a woman younger than 45 with COVID-19, enrolled during active disease. CDR3s include the opening cysteine and the closing phenylalanine or tryptophan. The order of the fields is J gene, V gene, CDR3 length, clone size, D gene, CDR3 DNA, CDR3 protein. The D gene is left open where the match is weak. Expanded clones are given a class, and other clones once, few, many or no size at all.

>TRBJ2-2|TRBV9|12|few|.
TGTGCCAGCAGCTCTCGCACCGGGGAGCTGTTTTTT
CASSSRTGELFF
>TRBJ2-6|TRBV7-9|16|.|.
TGTGCCAGCAACGCCAGGGTTCCCCCTGGGGCCAACGTCCTGACTTTC
CASNARVPPGANVLTF
>TRBJ2-1|TRBV4-3|16|.|TRBD2
TGCGCCAGCAGCCAAGTAGCGGGTACTTCCTACAATGAGCAGTTCTTC
CASSQVAGTSYNEQFF
>TRBJ2-5|TRBV19|14|.|.
TGTGCCAGTAGTATCCCAGGGGGGCAAGAGACCCAGTACTTC
CASSIPGGQETQYF
>TRBJ1-2|TRBV20-1|11|.|.
TGCAGCGCCGGACAGCGCTATGGCTACACCTTC
CSAGQRYGYTF
>TRBJ1-1|TRBV6-5|14|.|.
TGTGCCAGCAGTCCCCCTCAGATGAACACTGAAGCTTTCTTT
CASSPPQMNTEAFF
>TRBJ1-1|TRBV21-1|16|medium-sized|.
TGTGCCAGCACCCAGGAGGGTCCCTTAATGAACACTGAAGCTTTCTTT
CASTQEGPLMNTEAFF
>TRBJ2-4|TRBV3-1/TRBV3-2|11|.|.
TGTGCCAGCAGCCAGAGGGTCGGGGAGTACTTC
CASSQRVGEYF
>TRBJ1-5|TRBV29-1|14|.|.
TGCAGCGTTGGTCGGGATGGGGGCAATCAGCCCCAGCATTTT
CSVGRDGGNQPQHF
>TRBJ1-5|TRBV6-2/TRBV6-3|17|once|TRBD1
TGTGCCAGCAGCCCACTCACGGGACAGGGACGGGGCCAGCCCCAGCATTTT
CASSPLTGQGRGQPQHF